This TCR beta chain is from a study of control samples from healthy donors and cancer patients (TCRdb year 2020). Notes on this clone: What this receptor recognizes is not known. No much larger clone exists at a distance of one base, and base qualities are not known.

The CDR3 covers 13 residues, taking in both the cysteine and the phenylalanine. The retained sequence is limited to the CDR3, 39 bases, with the frame set at the first base. Cut back by 3 bases and 0 bases, the V and J ends lie 4 bases apart. The germline V gene yields MDHEN for CDR1 and SYDVKM for CDR2. Library preparation was by the immunoSEQ multiplex PCR assay. Entries here come from immuneACCESS through TCRdb and include only in-frame sequences with V and J called. Some clones fail to appear in such tables; in the studies checked, an unresolved V gene covers under half of the shortfall, and the cause of the remainder is unknown. The table for this sample lists around 150,000 clones; under 96% of them were counted only once. The ten largest clones add up to under 1.2% of the sample.

The TCR was taken from a woman aged 25-40 years in good health. Specimen: blood. Recombination linked TRBV28 to TRBJ2-3, with an unclear D gene assignment. The CDR3 sequence is CASSLDSTDTQYF. The DNA sequence follows: TGTGCCAGCAGTTTGGACAGCACAGATACGCAGTATTTT.